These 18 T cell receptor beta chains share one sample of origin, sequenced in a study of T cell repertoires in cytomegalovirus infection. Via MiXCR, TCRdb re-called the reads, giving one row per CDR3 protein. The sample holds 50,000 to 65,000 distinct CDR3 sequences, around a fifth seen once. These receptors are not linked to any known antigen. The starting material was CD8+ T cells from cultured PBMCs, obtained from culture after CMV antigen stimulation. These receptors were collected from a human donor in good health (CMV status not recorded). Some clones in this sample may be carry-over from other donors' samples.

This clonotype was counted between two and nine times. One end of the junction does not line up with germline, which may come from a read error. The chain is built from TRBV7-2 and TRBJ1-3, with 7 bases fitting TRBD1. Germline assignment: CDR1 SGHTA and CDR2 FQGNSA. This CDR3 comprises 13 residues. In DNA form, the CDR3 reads TGTGCCAGCAGCTTCGGGACAGAGGATCGCCAAGTCTTC. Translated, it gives CASSFGTEDRQVF. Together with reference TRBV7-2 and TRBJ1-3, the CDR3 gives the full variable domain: GAGVSQSPSNKVTEKGKDVELRCDPISGHTALYWYRQSLGQGLEFLIYFQGNSAPDKSGLPSDRFSAERTGGSVSTLTIQRTQQEDSAVYLCASSFGTEDRQVFGEGSWLTVV.

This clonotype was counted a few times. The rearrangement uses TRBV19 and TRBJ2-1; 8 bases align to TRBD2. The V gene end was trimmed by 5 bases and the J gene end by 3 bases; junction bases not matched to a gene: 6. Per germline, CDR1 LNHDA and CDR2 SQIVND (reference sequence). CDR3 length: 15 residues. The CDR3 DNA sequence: TGTGCCAGTAGTGTGGGACTAGGAAACTACAATGAGCAGTTCTTC. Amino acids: CASSVGLGNYNEQFF.

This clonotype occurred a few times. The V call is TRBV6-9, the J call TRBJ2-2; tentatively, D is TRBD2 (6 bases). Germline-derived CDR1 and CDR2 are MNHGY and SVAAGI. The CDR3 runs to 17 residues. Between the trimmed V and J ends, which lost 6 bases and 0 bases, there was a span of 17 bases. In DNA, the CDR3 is TGTGCCAGCAGCTTCACCCTCGGACTAACGAACACCGGGGAGCTGTTTTTT. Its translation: CASSFTLGLTNTGELFF.

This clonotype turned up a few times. As DNA, the CDR3 is TGCGCCAGCAGCCAGTTTGACAGGGCGAACACTGAAGCTTTCTTT. As protein: CASSQFDRANTEAFF. The rearrangement uses TRBV4-3 and TRBJ1-1; 7 nucleotides line up with TRBD1. V gave up 3 bases and J gave up 1 base; unmatched junction bases: 5. The CDR3 totals 15 residues. CDR1 and CDR2 (germline): LGHNA, YSLEER.

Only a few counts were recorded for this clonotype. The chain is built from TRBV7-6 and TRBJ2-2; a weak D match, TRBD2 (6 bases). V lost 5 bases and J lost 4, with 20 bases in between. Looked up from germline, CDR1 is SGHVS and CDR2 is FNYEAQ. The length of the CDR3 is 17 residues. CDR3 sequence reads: CASSPSRERGITGELFF. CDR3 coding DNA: TGTGCCAGCAGCCCGTCTCGGGAGAGAGGCATCACCGGGGAGCTGTTTTTT. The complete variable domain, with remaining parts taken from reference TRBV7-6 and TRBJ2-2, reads GAGVSQSPRYKVTKRGQDVALRCDPISGHVSLYWYRQALGQGPEFLTYFNYEAQQDKSGLPNDRFSAERPEGSISTLTIQRTEQRDSAMYRCASSPSRERGITGELFFGEGSRLTVL.

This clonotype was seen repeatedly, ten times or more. In DNA, the CDR3 is TGTGCCAGCAGCCCCCAGACCCATATCGACACTGAAGCTTTCTTT. Amino acids: CASSPQTHIDTEAFF. This sequence joins TRBV7-8 and TRBJ1-1; D gene uncertain. V was shortened by 5 bases and J by 3 bases, with 16 bases between the two germline ends. Germline lookup yields CDR1 SGHVS and CDR2 FQNEAQ. This CDR3 is 15 amino acids long.

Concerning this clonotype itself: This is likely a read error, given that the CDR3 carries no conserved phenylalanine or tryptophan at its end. The CDR3 region is CASSFPPTTKNTGELFI. The CDR3 nucleotides read TGTGCCAGCAGCTTCCCCCCTACTACTAAGAACACCGGGGAGCTGTTTATT. V is TRBV7-8 and J is TRBJ2-2; no clear D. V was trimmed by 3 bases and J by 1 base, leaving 15 bases between them. This CDR3 has 17 amino acids. CDR1 SGHVS and CDR2 FQNEAQ come from the germline V gene.

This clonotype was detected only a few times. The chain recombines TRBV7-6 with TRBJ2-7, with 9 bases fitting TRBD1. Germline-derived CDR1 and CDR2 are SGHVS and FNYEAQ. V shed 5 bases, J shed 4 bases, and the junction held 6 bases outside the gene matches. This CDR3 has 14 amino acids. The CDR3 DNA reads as TGTGCCAGCAGCGCCATGGACAGGGGTTACGAGCAGTACTTC. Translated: CASSAMDRGYEQYF.

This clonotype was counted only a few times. This chain's CDR3 is CASSPRLAGGHADTQYF. DNA of the CDR3: TGTGCCAGCAGCCCAAGACTAGCGGGGGGGCACGCAGATACGCAGTATTTT. The chain couples TRBV7-9 to TRBJ2-3; 14 nucleotides agree with TRBD2. Germline CDR1 is SEHNR and CDR2 is FQNEAQ (reference sequence). The CDR3 has 17 residues. The junction had 8 bases not matched to a gene; V was cut back by 5 bases and J by 4 bases. Looking up the rest from reference TRBV7-9 and TRBJ2-3 gives the full variable domain: DTGVSQNPRHKITKRGQNVTFRCDPISEHNRLYWYRQTLGQGPEFLTYFQNEAQLEKSRLLSDRFSAERPKGSFSTLEIQRTEQGDSAMYLCASSPRLAGGHADTQYFGPGTRLTVL.

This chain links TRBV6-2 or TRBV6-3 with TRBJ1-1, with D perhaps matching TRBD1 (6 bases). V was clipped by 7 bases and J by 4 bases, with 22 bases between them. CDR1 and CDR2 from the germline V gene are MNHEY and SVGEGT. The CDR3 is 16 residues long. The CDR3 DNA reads TGTGCCAGCATCCCCGGACAGTCTCCATGGTTCACTGAAGCTTTCTTT. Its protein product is CASIPGQSPWFTEAFF.

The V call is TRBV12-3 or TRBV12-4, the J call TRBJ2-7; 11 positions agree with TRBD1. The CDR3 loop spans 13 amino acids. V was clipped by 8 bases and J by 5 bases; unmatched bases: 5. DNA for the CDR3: TGTGCCAGCTTGGGGACAGGGGGTAACGAGCAGTACTTC. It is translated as CASLGTGGNEQYF.

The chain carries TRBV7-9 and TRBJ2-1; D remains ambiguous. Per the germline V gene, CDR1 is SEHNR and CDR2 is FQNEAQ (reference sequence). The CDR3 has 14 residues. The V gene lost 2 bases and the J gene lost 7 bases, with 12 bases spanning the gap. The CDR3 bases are TGTGCCAGCAGCTTATCGGACGTGGGGAATGAGCAGTTCTTC. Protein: CASSLSDVGNEQFF. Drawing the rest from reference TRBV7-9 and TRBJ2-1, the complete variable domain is DTGVSQNPRHKITKRGQNVTFRCDPISEHNRLYWYRQTLGQGPEFLTYFQNEAQLEKSRLLSDRFSAERPKGSFSTLEIQRTEQGDSAMYLCASSLSDVGNEQFFGPGTRLTVL.

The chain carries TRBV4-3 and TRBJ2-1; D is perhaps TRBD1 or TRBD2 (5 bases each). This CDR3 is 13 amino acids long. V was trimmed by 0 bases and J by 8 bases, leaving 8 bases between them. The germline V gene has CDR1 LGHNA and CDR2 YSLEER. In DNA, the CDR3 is TGCGCCAGCAGCCAAGATCGGGGCCATGAGCAGTTCTTC. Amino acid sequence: CASSQDRGHEQFF.

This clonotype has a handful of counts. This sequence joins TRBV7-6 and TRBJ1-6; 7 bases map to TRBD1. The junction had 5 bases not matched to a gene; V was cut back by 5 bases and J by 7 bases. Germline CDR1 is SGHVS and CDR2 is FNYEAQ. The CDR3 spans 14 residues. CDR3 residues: CASSRGQQNSPLHF. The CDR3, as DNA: TGTGCCAGCAGCCGGGGACAGCAGAATTCACCCCTCCACTTT.

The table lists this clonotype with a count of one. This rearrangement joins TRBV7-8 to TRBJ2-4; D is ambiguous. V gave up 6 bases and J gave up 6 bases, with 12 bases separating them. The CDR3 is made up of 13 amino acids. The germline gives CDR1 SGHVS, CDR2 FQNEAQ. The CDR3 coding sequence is TGTGCCAGCAGTTCTGGGGTGGGAAACATTCAGTACTTC. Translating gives CASSSGVGNIQYF.

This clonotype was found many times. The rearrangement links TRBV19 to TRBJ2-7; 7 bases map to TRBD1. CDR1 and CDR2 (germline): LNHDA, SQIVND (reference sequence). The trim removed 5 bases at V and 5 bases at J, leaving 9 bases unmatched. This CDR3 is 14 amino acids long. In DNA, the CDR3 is TGTGCCAGTAGTGCAAAACAGGGGACCCACGAGCAGTACTTC. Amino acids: CASSAKQGTHEQYF.

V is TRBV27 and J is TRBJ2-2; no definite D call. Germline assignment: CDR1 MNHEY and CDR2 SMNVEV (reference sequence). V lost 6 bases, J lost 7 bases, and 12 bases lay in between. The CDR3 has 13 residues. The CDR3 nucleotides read TGTGCCAGCAGCCACCCACCCTTCGGGGAGCTGTTTTTT. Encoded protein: CASSHPPFGELFF.

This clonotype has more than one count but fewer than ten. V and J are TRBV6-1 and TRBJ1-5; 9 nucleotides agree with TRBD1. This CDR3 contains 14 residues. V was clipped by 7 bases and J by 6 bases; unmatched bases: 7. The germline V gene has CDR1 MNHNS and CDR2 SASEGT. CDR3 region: CASTGTGSVQPQHF. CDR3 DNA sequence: TGTGCCAGCACCGGGACAGGGAGTGTTCAGCCCCAGCATTTT.